Reported below is one T cell receptor (beta chain). The CDR3 consists of 14 residues. The germline CDR1 and CDR2 sequences are SGHNT and YENEEA. V lost 1 base and J lost 2, with 7 bases in between. This record comes from a study of blood T cell repertoires in COVID-19. In the study's own analysis: Nucleated cell counts were estimated from reference gene primer amplification. Sequenced by immunoSEQ multiplex PCR; TCRdb stores in-frame clones only, minus some. V, J and clone size were drawn from that table, and D and trimming were deduced from the DNA. This table holds 120,000 or so clones, about four fifths found once.

The source material was peripheral blood. This receptor was taken from a man in his 60s with active or convalescent COVID-19. The chain is built from TRBV11-3 and TRBJ2-3; D ambiguous. The CDR3 DNA reads as TGTGCCAGCAGCTTAGCGAGCGTCACAGATACGCAGTATTTT. Amino acid sequence: CASSLASVTDTQYF.